The rows below give T cell receptor beta chains drawn from one sample of a study of metastatic and nonmetastatic thyroid tumors. With MiXCR, TCRdb called clones anew from the PCR reads. The data contain 13,000 or so clones, roughly 29% of them singletons. Sequenced: tumor tissue. The receptors were gathered from a female donor with papillary thyroid cancer or a benign thyroid nodule (not recorded which). Some clones in this sample may be carry-over from other donors' samples. CDR3s include the opening cysteine and the closing phenylalanine or tryptophan. D genes are given only for firm matches. Clone size is stated in some rows and not others, as once, few, many or a class when expanded.

>.|TRBV10-2|TRBJ2-7|.
CASSETGTVNDEQYF
TGCGCCAGCAGTGAGACCGGGACCGTTAATGACGAGCAGTACTTC
>many|TRBV20-1|TRBJ1-1|.
CSARDDARPLDTEAFF
TGCAGTGCTAGAGATGACGCAAGGCCTTTGGACACTGAAGCTTTCTTT
>few|TRBV27|TRBJ2-3|TRBD2
CASSWTSGPGDTQYF
TGTGCCAGCAGTTGGACTAGCGGCCCGGGGGATACGCAGTATTTT
>many|TRBV7-9|TRBJ1-4|.
CASTSPWTDEKLFF
TGTGCCAGCACCTCCCCTTGGACAGATGAAAAACTGTTTTTT
>.|TRBV11-2|TRBJ2-1|TRBD2
CASSLLAGDSRGEQFF
TGTGCCAGCAGCTTGCTAGCGGGAGACTCTCGTGGTGAGCAGTTCTTC
>.|TRBV27|TRBJ2-5|TRBD2
CASSRIAGSQETQYF
TGTGCCAGCAGTAGAATAGCGGGGTCCCAAGAGACCCAGTACTTC
>.|TRBV20-1|TRBJ2-7|.
CSAEDRLVTSYEQYF
TGCAGTGCTGAAGATCGCCTAGTGACCTCCTACGAGCAGTACTTC
>once|TRBV7-6|TRBJ2-7|.
CASSLGERGANEQYF
TGTGCCAGCAGCTTAGGCGAGAGGGGGGCTAACGAGCAGTACTTC
>.|TRBV28|TRBJ2-7|.
CASSLLSGAGFGEQYF
TGTGCCAGCAGCTTACTATCGGGAGCGGGTTTTGGAGAGCAATACTTC
>medium-sized|TRBV6-1|TRBJ1-2|.
CASSLDRTYGYTF
TGTGCCAGCAGTCTTGACAGGACCTATGGCTACACCTTC
>.|TRBV18|TRBJ1-2|.
CASSSEGSYTF
TGTGCCAGCTCATCCGAGGGGAGCTACACCTTC
>few|TRBV12-3/TRBV12-4|TRBJ2-7|.
CASSYTIYEQYF
TGTGCCAGCAGTTACACAATCTACGAGCAGTACTTC
>.|TRBV7-3|TRBJ2-3|.
CASSFLGGTDTQYF
TGTGCCAGCAGTTTTTTAGGGGGTACAGATACGCAGTATTTT
>medium-sized|TRBV6-2/TRBV6-3|TRBJ2-7|.
CASRTSYEQYF
TGTGCCAGCAGGACTAGCTACGAGCAGTACTTC
>many|TRBV28|TRBJ2-6|.
CASSLNPSGANVLTF
TGTGCCAGCAGTTTGAACCCCTCTGGGGCCAACGTCCTGACTTTC
>.|TRBV6-2/TRBV6-3|TRBJ1-3|.
CASRYGTAKGNTIYF
TGTGCCAGCAGGTACGGGACGGCGAAAGGAAACACCATATATTTT
>many|TRBV5-1|TRBJ2-3|TRBD2
CASSFGLAGGISIADTQYF
TGCGCCAGCAGCTTTGGGCTAGCGGGAGGGATATCCATCGCAGATACGCAGTATTTT
>many|TRBV7-3|TRBJ1-2|.
CASSLFPGRGYTF
TGTGCCAGCAGCTTATTTCCAGGTCGGGGCTACACCTTC
>medium-sized|TRBV7-6|TRBJ2-7|.
CASSLGQVDEQYF
TGTGCCAGCAGCTTAGGACAGGTGGACGAGCAGTACTTC
>medium-sized|TRBV6-1|TRBJ2-6|.
CASRLVGGAGANVLTF
TGTGCCAGCAGACTGGTCGGAGGGGCTGGGGCCAACGTCCTGACTTTC
>.|TRBV11-2|TRBJ2-1|TRBD2
CASSHMWGLAGSNEQFF
TGTGCCAGCAGCCACATGTGGGGACTAGCGGGGAGTAATGAGCAGTTCTTC
>.|TRBV5-1|TRBJ1-1|TRBD1
CASSRDRGETEAFF
TGCGCCAGCAGCCGGGACAGGGGGGAGACTGAAGCTTTCTTT
>.|TRBV2|TRBJ1-2|TRBD1
CASRAPGQAINYGYTF
TGTGCCAGCAGGGCACCGGGACAGGCGATAAACTATGGCTACACCTTC
>.|TRBV20-1|TRBJ2-1|.
CSATAGYGVYNEQFF
TGCAGTGCTACCGCGGGATACGGGGTCTACAATGAGCAGTTCTTC
>few|TRBV6-2/TRBV6-3|TRBJ2-7|TRBD1
CASSYSVPGQGDEQYF
TGTGCCAGCAGTTACTCAGTCCCGGGACAGGGCGACGAGCAGTACTTC
>many|TRBV30|TRBJ2-1|TRBD1
CAWSGVGRDRGSYNEQFF
TGTGCCTGGAGTGGGGTGGGCCGGGACAGGGGTTCCTACAATGAGCAGTTCTTC
>.|TRBV6-1|TRBJ1-6|.
CASSDNRRPLHF
TGTGCCAGCAGTGACAACCGCAGGCCCCTCCACTTT
>many|TRBV11-2|TRBJ1-6|.
CASSSGGRSPLHF
TGTGCCAGCAGCTCCGGGGGCCGTTCACCCCTCCACTTT
>few|TRBV20-1|TRBJ2-1|TRBD2
CSAREATSGKNEQFF
TGCAGTGCTAGAGAAGCTACTAGCGGCAAGAATGAGCAGTTCTTC
>.|TRBV28|TRBJ1-1|.
CASSLGKMESWF
TGTGCCAGCAGTTTAGGCAAGATGGAGAGTTGGTTT
>many|TRBV11-2|TRBJ2-5|TRBD2
CASSWTSGGRETQYF
TGTGCCAGCAGCTGGACTAGCGGGGGGAGAGAGACCCAGTACTTC
>few|TRBV19|TRBJ1-1|TRBD1
CASKGGRQGDTEAFF
TGTGCCAGTAAGGGGGGTCGACAGGGCGATACTGAAGCTTTCTTT
>.|TRBV20-1|TRBJ2-3|.
CSASLNTDTQYF
TGCAGTGCTAGTCTTAACACAGATACGCAGTATTTT
>few|TRBV12-3/TRBV12-4|TRBJ2-7|.
CASSPVSEEQYF
TGTGCCAGCAGTCCAGTAAGTGAGGAGCAGTACTTC
>.|TRBV5-1|TRBJ2-7|.
CATILLPSSYEQYF
TGCGCCACCATCTTGTTGCCGAGCTCCTACGAGCAGTACTTC
>many|TRBV10-3|TRBJ1-4|.
CAISDGENEKLFF
TGTGCCATCAGTGACGGAGAGAATGAAAAACTGTTTTTT
>many|TRBV30|TRBJ2-2|.
CAWSVRWGSWNTGELFF
TGTGCCTGGAGTGTACGTTGGGGGAGTTGGAACACCGGGGAGCTGTTTTTT
>.|TRBV11-2|TRBJ2-1|TRBD2
CASSPGLAPNEQFF
TGTGCCAGCAGCCCAGGACTAGCGCCCAATGAGCAGTTCTTC
>.|TRBV10-2|TRBJ2-1|TRBD1
CASSDRDREETYNEQFF
TGCGCCAGCAGTGACCGGGACAGGGAGGAGACATACAATGAGCAGTTCTTC
>.|TRBV5-1|TRBJ2-2|TRBD2
CASSLRSGAGVTGELFF
TGCGCCAGCAGCTTGAGGTCGGGAGCGGGAGTCACCGGGGAGCTGTTTTTT
>.|TRBV6-1|TRBJ2-1|TRBD2
CASRVTSGSGHEQFF
TGTGCCAGCAGGGTAACTAGCGGGAGTGGCCATGAGCAGTTCTTC
>medium-sized|TRBV10-1|TRBJ2-5|.
CASSESGRGTQYF
TGCGCCAGCAGTGAGTCCGGTCGTGGGACCCAGTACTTC
>medium-sized|TRBV19|TRBJ1-6|.
CASSILPQGGRSPLHF
TGTGCCAGTAGTATCCTCCCACAGGGAGGTCGGTCACCCCTCCACTTT
>many|TRBV5-1|TRBJ2-5|TRBD2
CASSSLAGDLQETQYF
TGCGCCAGCAGCTCTCTAGCGGGGGACCTCCAAGAGACCCAGTACTTC
>.|TRBV30|TRBJ2-1|TRBD2
CAWSPSPGLAHDYQFF
TGTGCCTGGAGTCCCTCTCCGGGACTAGCACACGATTATCAGTTCTTC
>medium-sized|TRBV6-5|TRBJ2-2|TRBD1
CASSYSVSLDRGNTGELFF
TGTGCCAGCAGTTACTCCGTTTCGCTTGACAGGGGGAACACCGGGGAGCTGTTTTTT
>medium-sized|TRBV12-3/TRBV12-4|TRBJ1-6|TRBD1
CASSPTGGNSPLHF
TGTGCCAGCAGTCCGACAGGGGGGAATTCACCCCTCCACTTT